This is a list of T cell receptor beta chains from one sample in a study of human CD8 memory T cell subsets. Each CDR3 protein gets one entry in TCRdb, which reprocessed the 5' RACE reads and gives no DNA. Its clone listing holds about 6,700 distinct CDR3 sequences. Sequencing was performed on CD8+ T cells from PBMCs. These receptor sequences come from a human donor in good health. The CDR3 runs from the conserved cysteine through the conserved F or W. Rows may omit the clone size; those that give it use once, few, many or a size class.

v_call,clone_size,j_call,cdr3_aa
TRBV4-1,NA,TRBJ1-1,CASSRGHHTEAFF
TRBV6-5,NA,TRBJ2-7,CASSSGQSYEQYF
TRBV29-1,medium-sized,TRBJ2-5,CSVARTSEQETQYF
TRBV20-1,NA,TRBJ2-7,CSAREAGVYEQYF
TRBV10-3,NA,TRBJ1-4,CAISPGTGFNEKLFF
TRBV29-1,NA,TRBJ1-2,CSVSPTGGNYGYTF
TRBV29-1,NA,TRBJ2-7,CSVELSTGGAGLGYEQYF
TRBV12-5,NA,TRBJ2-1,CASGQDLAAYNEQFF
TRBV5-1,NA,TRBJ2-7,CASSLSMDPAYEQYF
TRBV14,medium-sized,TRBJ2-1,CASSQVNIGEQFF
TRBV20-1,NA,TRBJ2-7,CSVQMRRTVYEQYF
TRBV6-2/TRBV6-3,medium-sized,TRBJ2-1,CASSFWTSGRVNEQFF
TRBV29-1,NA,TRBJ2-7,CSVNGLAETYEQYF
TRBV6-5,medium-sized,TRBJ2-5,CASSYSKAGQETQYF
TRBV29-1,NA,TRBJ2-7,CSVAGQGYEQYF
TRBV4-1,NA,TRBJ2-7,CASSQGVEGEQYF
TRBV25-1,medium-sized,TRBJ1-2,CASAAGNNYGYTF
TRBV2,NA,TRBJ1-1,CASSEAQGYTEAFF
TRBV19,NA,TRBJ2-7,CASTLTGSSYEQYF
TRBV21-1,NA,TRBJ2-5,CASSKAGGSRGETQYF
TRBV19,NA,TRBJ2-1,CASSISRYNEQFF
TRBV5-1,NA,TRBJ2-2,CASSLDLGFETGELFF
TRBV30,NA,TRBJ2-1,CAWSAIAGLGNEQFF
TRBV28,medium-sized,TRBJ1-5,CASSGRGWGNQPQHF
TRBV19,NA,TRBJ2-3,CATEQGAYTDTQYF
TRBV12-3/TRBV12-4,NA,TRBJ2-3,CASSYGPTQYF
TRBV20-1,NA,TRBJ2-3,CSARSRERTDTQYF
TRBV27,NA,TRBJ2-3,CASSFLAGAGTDTQYF
TRBV5-1,medium-sized,TRBJ2-7,CASSLVLGQDYEQYF
TRBV5-1,NA,TRBJ2-7,CASSFGQGGFEQYF
TRBV27,NA,TRBJ1-6,CASAARGMGSPLHF